This entry lists 8 T cell receptor beta chains sequenced from one sample in a study of shared clonotypes between healthy human individuals. Sequencing was performed with immunoSEQ multiplex PCR; in TCRdb, only in-frame clones are kept and a portion is missing. The sample lists about 2.1 million clones; approximately 92% were seen once. Naivety among CD8 cells was defined by CD45RO negativity and positive CCR7 selection, thereby excluding terminally differentiated effector memory CD45RA+ cells. The sample comprised naive CD8+ T cells from PBMCs. The receptors originated from a man between 18 and 35 years old in good health. Some clones in this sample may be carry-over from other donors' samples.

As concerns this clone: One base away lies a much larger clone, so this may be a sequencing read error. At the DNA level, this CDR3 is encoded by other sequences in the same sample as well. The chain couples TRBV28 to TRBJ2-7; D call uncertain. The CDR3 spans 11 residues. Germline CDR1 reads MDHEN; CDR2 reads SYDVKM. V was clipped by 4 bases and J by 1 base, with 2 bases between them. CDR3 coding DNA: TGTGCCAGCAGTTCATCCTACGAGCAGTACTTC. This translates into CASSSSYEQYF.

The chain recombines TRBV7-9 with TRBJ2-3; 10 bases are a match to TRBD2. V was pared by 0 bases and J by 2 bases, with 8 bases of the junction left unmatched. Germline CDR1 reads SEHNR; CDR2 reads FQNEAQ (reference sequence). The CDR3 has 18 amino acids. This CDR3 is CASSLAQGLAAFTDTQYF. The CDR3 region has the DNA TGTGCCAGCAGCTTAGCCCAAGGACTAGCGGCTTTCACAGATACGCAGTATTTT.

This chain joins TRBV10-2 and TRBJ1-5; D is undetermined. V shed 5 bases and J shed 0 bases, with 14 bases lying between them. The CDR3 is 16 residues long. The germline V gene has CDR1 WSHSY and CDR2 SAAADI. CDR3 loop: CASSLDRHYSNQPQHF. The DNA for the CDR3 is TGCGCCAGCAGTTTGGATCGGCATTATAGCAATCAGCCCCAGCATTTT.

The J gene is TRBJ2-1, the V gene TRBV5-4, with 10 bases lining up with TRBD2. The germline CDR1 and CDR2 sequences are SGHNT and YYREEE (reference sequence). V lost 1 base, J lost 6 bases, and 7 bases stayed unmatched. The CDR3 sequence is 16 residues long. CDR3 amino acids: CASSLNSLAGANEQFF. The CDR3 coding sequence is TGTGCCAGCAGCTTGAACTCGCTAGCGGGAGCCAATGAGCAGTTCTTC. Supplemented by reference TRBV5-4 and TRBJ2-1, the full variable domain reads ETGVTQSPTHLIKTRGQQVTLRCSSQSGHNTVSWYQQALGQGPQFIFQYYREEENGRGNFPPRFSGLQFPNYSSELNVNALELDDSALYLCASSLNSLAGANEQFFGPGTRLTVL.

The chain carries TRBV7-2 and TRBJ2-1; 7 positions match TRBD2. The germline V gene encodes CDR1 SGHTA and CDR2 FQGNSA. This CDR3 has 17 residues. Losses at the gene ends were 0 bases for V and 1 base for J; bases not matched to a gene: 6. The CDR3 loop reads CASSLAGGEVSYNEQFF. CDR3 coding DNA: TGTGCCAGCAGCTTAGCGGGGGGGGAGGTATCCTACAATGAGCAGTTCTTC. Full variable domain (rest looked up from reference TRBV7-2 and TRBJ2-1): GAGVSQSPSNKVTEKGKDVELRCDPISGHTALYWYRQSLGQGLEFLIYFQGNSAPDKSGLPSDRFSAERTGGSVSTLTIQRTQQEDSAVYLCASSLAGGEVSYNEQFFGPGTRLTVL.

V gene TRBV28 combines with J gene TRBJ1-5; D remains ambiguous. Trimming pared 3 bases from V and 0 bases from J, leaving 6 bases between. CDR3 size: 14 residues. Germline V gene sequence: CDR1 MDHEN, CDR2 SYDVKM. CDR3 in DNA: TGTGCCAGCAGTTTCATGGATAGCAATCAGCCCCAGCATTTT. Translating it yields CASSFMDSNQPQHF.

The V call is TRBV19, the J call TRBJ2-3; 8 nucleotides line up with TRBD1. With 6 bases clipped from V and 6 bases from J, the junction kept 11 bases outside the gene matches. CDR1 is LNHDA and CDR2 is SQIVND in the germline V gene (reference sequence). This CDR3 is 15 amino acids long. CDR3 in amino acids: CASSPTGTGEDTQYF. The DNA for the CDR3 is TGTGCCAGTAGCCCGACAGGGACAGGTGAGGATACGCAGTATTTT.

This chain joins TRBV4-3 and TRBJ2-1; D gene unclear. CDR3 size: 15 residues. The ends were cut back, 0 bases at V and 2 bases at J, with 8 bases in the middle. CDR1 and CDR2 from the germline V gene are LGHNA and YSLEER. CDR3 protein: CASSQDNAAYNEQFF. Here the CDR3 DNA reads TGCGCCAGCAGCCAAGATAATGCGGCCTACAATGAGCAGTTCTTC.